A selection of T cell receptor beta chains follows, all from one sample in a study of cytomegalovirus exposure and HLA in healthy donors. Generated by immunoSEQ multiplex PCR, the TCRdb table keeps only in-frame clones and is missing some. The sample comprises 150,000 to 200,000 clones, under 85% of which are singletons, and approximately 3.4% rests with the top ten. The source material was PBMCs. These TCRs come from a female donor in good health and CMV-seronegative. CDR3s include the opening cysteine and the closing phenylalanine or tryptophan. A D gene is named only where the DNA matches it firmly. Not all rows give a size; the values are once, few, many and, for expanded clones, a class.

>TRBV28|TRBD1|-|TRBJ2-1
TGTGCCAGCAGTTTAGACAGGGTGAACAATGAGCAGTTCTTC
CASSLDRVNNEQFF
>TRBV5-1|TRBD1|-|TRBJ1-3
TGCGCCAGCAGCCAGTTGACAGGGGGTGGAAACACCATATATTTT
CASSQLTGGGNTIYF
>TRBV7-9|TRBD1|-|TRBJ1-2
TGTGCCAGCAGCGAGACAGGGAACTATGGCTACACCTTC
CASSETGNYGYTF
>TRBV7-2|-|-|TRBJ1-2
TGTGCCAGCAGCTTAGGGCAGGACTATGGCTACACCTTC
CASSLGQDYGYTF
>TRBV29-1|TRBD1|few|TRBJ1-1
TGCAGCGTACAGACAGGGGGTACTGAAGCTTTCTTT
CSVQTGGTEAFF
>TRBV2|-|-|TRBJ1-2
TGTGCCAGCAGGAGGACAGATTATGGCTACACCTTC
CASRRTDYGYTF
>TRBV28|-|-|TRBJ2-5
TGTGCCAGCAGTTTATCGCCAGGGGGGAAGACCCAGTACTTC
CASSLSPGGKTQYF
>TRBV2|-|-|TRBJ1-5
TGTGCCAGCAGTTCAGATGTTCAGCCCCAGCATTTT
CASSSDVQPQHF
>TRBV4-1|TRBD2|-|TRBJ2-5
TGCGCCAGCAGCCGTCCTTGGACTAGCGGGAGGCAGACCCAGTACTTC
CASSRPWTSGRQTQYF
>TRBV5-1|TRBD2|-|TRBJ2-7
TGCGCCAGCAGCTTGGACCATAGCGGGAGCTCCTACGAGCAGTACTTC
CASSLDHSGSSYEQYF
>TRBV11-2|-|-|TRBJ1-2
TGTGCCAGCAGCTCCAGAAACTATGGCTACACCTTC
CASSSRNYGYTF
>TRBV21-1|-|once|TRBJ2-1
TGTGCCAGCAGCATCGAGGTGGCCAGGGGCTATCTTAATGAGCAGTTCTTC
CASSIEVARGYLNEQFF
>TRBV4-3|-|once|TRBJ1-1
TGCGCCAGCAGCCTCCACAGGGACACTGAAGCTTTCTTT
CASSLHRDTEAFF
>TRBV6-1|-|few|TRBJ2-7
TGTGCCAGCAGTGAACAGCCTAGTTCCTACGAGCAGTACTTC
CASSEQPSSYEQYF
>TRBV5-4|-|-|TRBJ2-2
TGTGCCAGCAGCTTGGCCGCGACGAACACCGGGGAGCTGTTTTTT
CASSLAATNTGELFF
>TRBV7-2|TRBD1|-|TRBJ2-7
TGTGCCAGCAGTTTCGGACAGGGCTACGAGCAGTACTTC
CASSFGQGYEQYF
>TRBV4-3|TRBD2|-|TRBJ2-3
TGCGCCAGCAGCCAAGTTGGGGGGGGGTCCGGGGATACGCAGTATTTT
CASSQVGGGSGDTQYF
>TRBV5-6|-|few|TRBJ1-2
TGTGCCAGCAGCTTGGCCGGCGCAGGGCAGAACTATGGCTACACCTTC
CASSLAGAGQNYGYTF
>TRBV2|-|-|TRBJ2-1
TGTGCCAGCAGCCTAGACGCCCTGAATGAGCAGTTCTTC
CASSLDALNEQFF
>TRBV14|-|-|TRBJ2-3
TGTGCCAGCAGCCAAGATCACGGGGATACGCAGTATTTT
CASSQDHGDTQYF
>TRBV28|-|-|TRBJ2-3
TGTGCCAGCAGCAACACAGATACGCAGTATTTT
CASSNTDTQYF
>TRBV6-1|TRBD1|-|TRBJ2-7
TGTGCCAGCAGTGAAAGGCCCGGGACAGGGGAATACGAGCAGTACTTC
CASSERPGTGEYEQYF
>TRBV10-2|-|-|TRBJ1-5
TGCGCCAGCAGTGAGCCCCGGAGTTCTTCTCCCCAGCATTTT
CASSEPRSSSPQHF
>TRBV4-1|TRBD1|few|TRBJ1-6
TGCGCCAGCAGCCAGGGGACAGGGGTCAATTCACCCCTCCACTTT
CASSQGTGVNSPLHF
>TRBV5-6|-|-|TRBJ2-7
TGTGCCAGCAGCCCAGCGTGGGGGGGCATGTACGAGCAGTACTTC
CASSPAWGGMYEQYF
>TRBV5-6|-|-|TRBJ1-6
TGTGCCAGCAGCTTGCCCAACAGGGTTGGCTATAATTCACCCCTCCACTTT
CASSLPNRVGYNSPLHF
>TRBV7-9|-|-|TRBJ2-2
TGTGCCAGCAGCTTCTCTAGGGGGGAGCTGTTTTTT
CASSFSRGELFF